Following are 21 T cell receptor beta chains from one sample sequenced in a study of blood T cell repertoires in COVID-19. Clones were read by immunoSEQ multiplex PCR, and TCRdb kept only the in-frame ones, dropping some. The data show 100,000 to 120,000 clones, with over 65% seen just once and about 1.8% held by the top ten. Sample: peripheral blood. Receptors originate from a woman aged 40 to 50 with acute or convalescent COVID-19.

This CDR3 is CASSLGHPGDEKLFF. CDR3 nucleotides: TGCGCCAGCAGCTTGGGGCACCCGGGAGATGAAAAACTGTTTTTT. This chain links TRBV5-1 with TRBJ1-4; D uncertain. Germline CDR1 and CDR2: SGHRS and YFSETQ. The CDR3 is made up of 15 amino acids. The ends were cut back, 0 bases at V and 6 bases at J, with 12 bases in the middle.

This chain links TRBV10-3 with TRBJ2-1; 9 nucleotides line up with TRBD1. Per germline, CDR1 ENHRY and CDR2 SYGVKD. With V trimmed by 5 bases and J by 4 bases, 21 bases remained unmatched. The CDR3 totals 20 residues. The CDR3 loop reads CAISSPITGTGTQSYNEQFF. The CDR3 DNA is TGTGCCATCAGTTCCCCGATAACCGGGACAGGGACCCAATCGTACAATGAGCAGTTCTTC.

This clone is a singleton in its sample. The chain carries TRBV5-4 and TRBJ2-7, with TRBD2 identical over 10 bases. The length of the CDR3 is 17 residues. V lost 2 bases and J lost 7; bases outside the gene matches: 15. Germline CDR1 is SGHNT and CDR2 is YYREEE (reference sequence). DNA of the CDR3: TGTGCCAGCAGCTTTAGGGCCTCCAGCGGGGGGGCAAGGGAGCAGTACTTC. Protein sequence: CASSFRASSGGAREQYF.

In nucleotides, the CDR3 is TGTGCCAGCAGTTTACGGGGGGTCGAAGAGACCCAGTACTTC. The encoded protein is CASSLRGVEETQYF. This chain links TRBV27 with TRBJ2-5, with 7 bases fitting TRBD2. CDR1 and CDR2 from the germline V gene are MNHEY and SMNVEV (reference sequence). With 2 bases clipped from V and 3 bases from J, the junction kept 3 bases outside the gene matches. This CDR3 has 14 residues.

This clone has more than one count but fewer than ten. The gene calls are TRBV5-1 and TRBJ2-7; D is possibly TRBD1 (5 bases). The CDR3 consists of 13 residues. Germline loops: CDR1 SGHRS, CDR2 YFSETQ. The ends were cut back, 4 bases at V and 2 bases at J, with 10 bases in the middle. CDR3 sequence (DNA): TGCGCCAGCAGCGTGACAGCCGCCTACGAGCAGTACTTC. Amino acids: CASSVTAAYEQYF.

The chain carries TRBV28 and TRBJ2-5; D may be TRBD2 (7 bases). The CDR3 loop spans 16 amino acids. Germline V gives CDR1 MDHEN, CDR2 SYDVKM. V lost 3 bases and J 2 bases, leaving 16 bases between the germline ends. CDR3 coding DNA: TGTGCCAGCAGTTTGGGGGGCGGGGGCCTTCAAGAGACCCAGTACTTC. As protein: CASSLGGGGLQETQYF.

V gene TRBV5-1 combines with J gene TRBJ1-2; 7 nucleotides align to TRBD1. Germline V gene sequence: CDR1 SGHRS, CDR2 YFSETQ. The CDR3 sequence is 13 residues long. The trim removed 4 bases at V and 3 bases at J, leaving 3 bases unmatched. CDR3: CASSQDRDYGYTF. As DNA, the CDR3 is TGCGCCAGCAGCCAAGACAGGGACTATGGCTACACCTTC. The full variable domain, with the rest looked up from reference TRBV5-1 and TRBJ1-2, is KAGVTQTPRYLIKTRGQQVTLSCSPISGHRSVSWYQQTPGQGLQFLFEYFSETQRNKGNFPGRFSGRQFSNSRSEMNVSTLELGDSALYLCASSQDRDYGYTFGSGTRLTVV.

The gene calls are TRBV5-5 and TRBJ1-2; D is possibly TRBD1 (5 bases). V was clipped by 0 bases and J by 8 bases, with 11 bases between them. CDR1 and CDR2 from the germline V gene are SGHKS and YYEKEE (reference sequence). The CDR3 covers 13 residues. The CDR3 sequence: CASSLGQPSGYTF. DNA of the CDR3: TGTGCCAGCAGCTTGGGACAGCCGAGCGGCTACACCTTC.

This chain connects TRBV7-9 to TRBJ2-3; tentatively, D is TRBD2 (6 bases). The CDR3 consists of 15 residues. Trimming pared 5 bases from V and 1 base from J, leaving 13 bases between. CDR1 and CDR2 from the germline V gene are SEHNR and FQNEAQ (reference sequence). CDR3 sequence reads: CASSLGLPGTDTQYF. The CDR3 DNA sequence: TGTGCCAGCAGCCTTGGACTACCTGGCACAGATACGCAGTATTTT.

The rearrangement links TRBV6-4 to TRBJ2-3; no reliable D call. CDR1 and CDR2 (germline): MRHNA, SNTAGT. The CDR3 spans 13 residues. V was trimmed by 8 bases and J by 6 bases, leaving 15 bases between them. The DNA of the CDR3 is TGTGCCAGCCCTGGTCTGGAGCAGGATACGCAGTATTTT. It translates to CASPGLEQDTQYF.

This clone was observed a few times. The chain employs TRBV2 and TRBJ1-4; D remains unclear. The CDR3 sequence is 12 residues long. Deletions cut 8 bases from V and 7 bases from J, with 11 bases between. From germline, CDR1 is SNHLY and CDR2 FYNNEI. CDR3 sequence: CASGQRREKLFF. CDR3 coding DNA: TGTGCCAGCGGGCAACGGCGTGAAAAACTGTTTTTT.

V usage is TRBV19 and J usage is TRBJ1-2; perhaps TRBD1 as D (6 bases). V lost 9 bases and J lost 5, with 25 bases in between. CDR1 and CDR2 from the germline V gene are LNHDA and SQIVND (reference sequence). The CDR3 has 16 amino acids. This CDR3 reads CASTTYGSRGGYGYTF. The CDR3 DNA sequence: TGTGCCAGCACAACCTATGGGAGCAGGGGCGGTTATGGCTACACCTTC.

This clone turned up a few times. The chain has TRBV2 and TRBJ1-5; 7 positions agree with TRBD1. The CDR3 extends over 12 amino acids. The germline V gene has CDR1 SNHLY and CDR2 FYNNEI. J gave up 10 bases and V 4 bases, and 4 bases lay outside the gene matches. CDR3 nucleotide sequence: TGTGCCAGCAGTGGGAACAGGGGCCCCCAGCATTTT. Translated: CASSGNRGPQHF.

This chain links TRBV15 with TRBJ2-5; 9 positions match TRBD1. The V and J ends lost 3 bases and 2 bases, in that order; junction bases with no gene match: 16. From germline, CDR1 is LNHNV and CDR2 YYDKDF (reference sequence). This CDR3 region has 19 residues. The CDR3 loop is CATSSRYQQGAAFQETQYF. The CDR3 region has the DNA TGTGCCACCAGCAGCCGCTATCAACAGGGGGCCGCGTTTCAAGAGACCCAGTACTTC.

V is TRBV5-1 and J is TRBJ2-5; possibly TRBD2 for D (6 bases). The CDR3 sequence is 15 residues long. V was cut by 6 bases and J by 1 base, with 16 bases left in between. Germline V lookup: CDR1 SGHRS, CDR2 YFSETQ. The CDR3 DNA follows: TGCGCCAGCACCTTTCAGGCGGGAACCCAAGAGACCCAGTACTTC. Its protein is CASTFQAGTQETQYF.

CDR3 sequence (DNA): TGTGCCAGCCAATTGGATCACAGGCTGGGTGGCACCGGGGAGCTGTTTTTT. Protein sequence: CASQLDHRLGGTGELFF. The V and J genes are TRBV14 and TRBJ2-2, with a possible D match to TRBD1 (5 bases). The germline V and J ends were trimmed by 8 bases and 4 bases, with 23 bases remaining between them. The CDR3 is 17 residues long. Germline V CDR1 and CDR2: SGHDN, FVKESK.

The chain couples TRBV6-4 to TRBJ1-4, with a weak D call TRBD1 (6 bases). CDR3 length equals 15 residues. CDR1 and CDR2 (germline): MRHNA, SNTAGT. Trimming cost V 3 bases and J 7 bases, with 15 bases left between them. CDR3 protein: CASSELGGQGEKLFF. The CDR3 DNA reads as TGTGCCAGCAGTGAACTCGGGGGGCAGGGTGAAAAACTGTTTTTT.

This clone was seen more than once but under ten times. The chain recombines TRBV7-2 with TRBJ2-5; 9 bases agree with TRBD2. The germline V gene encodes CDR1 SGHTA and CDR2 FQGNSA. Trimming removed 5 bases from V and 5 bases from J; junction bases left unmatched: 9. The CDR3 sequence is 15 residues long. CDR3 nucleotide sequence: TGTGCCAGCAGCAAACAAGCGGGGGGCCAGGAGACCCAGTACTTC. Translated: CASSKQAGGQETQYF.

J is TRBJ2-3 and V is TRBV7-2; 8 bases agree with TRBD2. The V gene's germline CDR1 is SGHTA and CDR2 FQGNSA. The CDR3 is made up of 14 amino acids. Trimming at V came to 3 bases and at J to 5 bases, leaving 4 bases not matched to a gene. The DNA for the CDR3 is TGTGCCAGCAGCTTCGGGGGGGCAGGAGATACGCAGTATTTT. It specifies CASSFGGAGDTQYF.

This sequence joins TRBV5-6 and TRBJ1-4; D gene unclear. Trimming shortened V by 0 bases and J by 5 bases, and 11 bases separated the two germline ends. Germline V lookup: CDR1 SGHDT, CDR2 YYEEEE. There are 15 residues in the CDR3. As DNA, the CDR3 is TGTGCCAGCAGCTTGGCGGCAGGCCGAAATGAAAAACTGTTTTTT. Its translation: CASSLAAGRNEKLFF.

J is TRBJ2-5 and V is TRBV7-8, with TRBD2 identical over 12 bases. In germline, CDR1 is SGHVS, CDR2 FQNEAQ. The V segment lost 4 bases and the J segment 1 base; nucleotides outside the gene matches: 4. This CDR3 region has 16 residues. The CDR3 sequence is CASSSLAGGRQETQYF. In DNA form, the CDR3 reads TGTGCCAGCAGCTCCCTAGCGGGGGGGCGCCAAGAGACCCAGTACTTC.